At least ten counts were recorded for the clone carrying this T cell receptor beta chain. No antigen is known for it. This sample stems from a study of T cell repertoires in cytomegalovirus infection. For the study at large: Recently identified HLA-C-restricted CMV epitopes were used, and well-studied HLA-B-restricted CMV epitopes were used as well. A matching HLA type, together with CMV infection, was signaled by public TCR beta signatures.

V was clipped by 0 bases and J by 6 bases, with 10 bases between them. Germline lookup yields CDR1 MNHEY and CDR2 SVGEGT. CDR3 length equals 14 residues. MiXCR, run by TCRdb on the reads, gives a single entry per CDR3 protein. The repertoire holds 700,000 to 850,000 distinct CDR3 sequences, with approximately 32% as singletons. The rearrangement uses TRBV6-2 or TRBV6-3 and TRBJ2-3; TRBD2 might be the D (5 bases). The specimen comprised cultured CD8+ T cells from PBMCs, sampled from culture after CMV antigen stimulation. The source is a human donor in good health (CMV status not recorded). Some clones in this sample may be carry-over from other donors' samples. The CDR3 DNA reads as TGTGCCAGCAGTTACTCAGGACTCGGGGATACGCAGTATTTT. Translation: CASSYSGLGDTQYF.